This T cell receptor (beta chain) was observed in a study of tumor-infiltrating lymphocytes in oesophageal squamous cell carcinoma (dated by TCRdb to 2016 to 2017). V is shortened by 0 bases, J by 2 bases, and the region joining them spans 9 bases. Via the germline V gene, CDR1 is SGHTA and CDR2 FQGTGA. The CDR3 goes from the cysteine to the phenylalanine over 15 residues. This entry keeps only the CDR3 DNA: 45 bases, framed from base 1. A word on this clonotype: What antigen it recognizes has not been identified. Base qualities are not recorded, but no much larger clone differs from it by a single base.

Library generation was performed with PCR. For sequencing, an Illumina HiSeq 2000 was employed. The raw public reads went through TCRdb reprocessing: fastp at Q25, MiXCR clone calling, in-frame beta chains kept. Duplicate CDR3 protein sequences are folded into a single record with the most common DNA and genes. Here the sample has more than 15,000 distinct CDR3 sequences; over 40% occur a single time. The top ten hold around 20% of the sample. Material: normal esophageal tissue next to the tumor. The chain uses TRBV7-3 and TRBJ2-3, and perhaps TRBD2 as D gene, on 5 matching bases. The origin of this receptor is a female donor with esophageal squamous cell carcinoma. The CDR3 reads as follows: CASSLTSDTTDTQYF. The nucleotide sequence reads TGTGCCAGCAGCTTAACTAGCGACACCACAGATACGCAGTATTTT.